This TCR beta chain was captured in a study of blood T cell repertoires in COVID-19. Study at large: Specimens from acute and convalescent COVID-19 originated in the United States, Italy and Spain.

In the study's own analysis: How many nucleated cells were present was estimated from reference gene primer amplification. Clones were read by immunoSEQ multiplex PCR, and TCRdb kept only the in-frame ones, dropping some. V, J and clone size were drawn from that table, and D and trimming were deduced from the DNA. This table has about 370,000 clones, 85% to 90% appearing once. CDR3 length: 17 residues. Germline V CDR1 and CDR2: MGHRA, YSYEKL. The V segment lost 1 base and the J segment 4 bases; nucleotides outside the gene matches: 10. Across fewer than 25 US areas, participants ranged in age from about 18 to 100 years.

The sequenced sample was PBMCs or T cells enriched from blood (not recorded which). The sequence was obtained from a man between 18 and 29 years old who had recovered from COVID-19. This chain links TRBV4-1 with TRBJ1-2, with 9 positions matching TRBD1. In nucleotides, the CDR3 is TGCGCCAGCAGCCAAGCCCTGAGGACAGGGGCAGCCTATGGCTACACCTTC. Its protein product is CASSQALRTGAAYGYTF.